There are many counts of the clone carrying this TCR beta chain. What it binds is not known. This entry is derived from a study of T-cell reconstitution after alpha-beta-depleted transplantation in children. General observations from the study: Recipient T cells and thymic progenitors that survived were the source of the high TCRbeta diversity seen at day 60 in some patients.

Preparation of the TCRbeta library used unique molecular identifiers. From the PCR reads, TCRdb called clonotypes with MiXCR, one entry per CDR3 protein. The table shows around 25,000 distinct CDR3 sequences, with 15% to 20% occurring only once. Germline V gene sequence: CDR1 SGHTA, CDR2 FQGNSA. J gave up 5 bases and V 5 bases, and 7 bases lay outside the gene matches. The CDR3 spans 14 residues. The sample was PBMCs, mostly from graft donor cells, taken 60 days after TCRalphabeta/CD19-depleted stem cell transplant. The chain employs TRBV7-2 and TRBJ2-7, with 9 bases fitting TRBD1. The origin of this receptor is a male patient aged 2 to 9 who had a stem cell transplant for acute lymphoblastic leukemia, so the T cells may come from the graft donor. The CDR3 sequence is CASSADRGSHEQYF. The CDR3, as DNA: TGTGCCAGCAGCGCGGACAGGGGATCCCACGAGCAGTACTTC. Variable domain in full (rest from reference TRBV7-2 and TRBJ2-7): GAGVSQSPSNKVTEKGKDVELRCDPISGHTALYWYRQSLGQGLEFLIYFQGNSAPDKSGLPSDRFSAERTGGSVSTLTIQRTQQEDSAVYLCASSADRGSHEQYFGPGTRLTVT.